This entry is about one TCR beta chain. Its antigen is currently unknown. The data stem from a study of Ad26.COV2.S vaccination and SARS-CoV-2 variants. Overall study context: Among those in the COV1001 Ad26.COV2.S trial arm was the donor. Overall study findings and caveats: Post-vaccination breadth of spike-specific CD8+ and CD4+ T cell responses was reportedly substantial.

Treatment given: about 20 received Ad26.COV2.S at low or high dose, single or two shots; 5 received placebo; per-sample allocation not given. Sample collection was performed on day 63 after the first vaccine or placebo injection. Within Boston, the person who donated was an adult of 18-55 years. The V gene lost 2 bases and the J gene lost 5 bases, with 13 bases spanning the gap. CDR1 and CDR2 (germline): MGHRA, YSYEKL. The length of the CDR3 is 15 residues. Using immunoSEQ multiplex PCR, the repertoire was profiled, and TCRdb retains in-frame clones only, with some absent. The sample carries about 380,000 clones, approximately 83% recorded once.

This chain connects TRBV4-1 to TRBJ1-5; D is possibly TRBD1 (5 bases). The sequence derives from a person aged 18-60 years who received the Ad26.COV2.S COVID-19 vaccine or a placebo. The sample in question was peripheral blood, obtained in a trial of Ad26.COV2.S vaccine versus placebo. The CDR3 sequence is CASSQQLAGDQPQHF. For the CDR3, the DNA is TGCGCCAGCAGCCAACAGTTGGCGGGGGATCAGCCCCAGCATTTT.